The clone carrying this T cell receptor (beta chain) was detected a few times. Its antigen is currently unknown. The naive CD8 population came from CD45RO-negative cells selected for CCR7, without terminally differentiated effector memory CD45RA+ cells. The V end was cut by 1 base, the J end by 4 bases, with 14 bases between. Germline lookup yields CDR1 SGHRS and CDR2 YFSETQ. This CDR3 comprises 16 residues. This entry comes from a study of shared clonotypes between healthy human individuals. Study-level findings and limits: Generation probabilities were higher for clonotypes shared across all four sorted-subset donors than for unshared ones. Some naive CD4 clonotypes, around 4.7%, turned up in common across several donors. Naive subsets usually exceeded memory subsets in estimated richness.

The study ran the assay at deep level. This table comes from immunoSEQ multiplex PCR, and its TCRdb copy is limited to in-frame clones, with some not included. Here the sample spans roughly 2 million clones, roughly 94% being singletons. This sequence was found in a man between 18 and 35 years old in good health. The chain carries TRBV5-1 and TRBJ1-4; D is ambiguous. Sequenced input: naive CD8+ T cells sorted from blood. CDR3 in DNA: TGCGCCAGCAGCTTGACGTTACAGACCAATAATGAAAAACTGTTTTTT. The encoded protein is CASSLTLQTNNEKLFF.